Each of the 27 T cell receptor beta chains below was sequenced from the same sample in a study of control samples from healthy donors and cancer patients. TCRdb keeps only in-frame clones here, not all; method: immunoSEQ multiplex PCR. The sample shows fewer than 120,000 clones, around nine tenths of them seen only once. The source material was PBMCs. These receptors came from a woman aged 60-75 years with lung cancer.

The CDR3, as DNA: TGTGCCAGCAGCCCAGGGCTAGCGGGGGGGAGCACAGATACGCAGTATTTT. This sequence encodes CASSPGLAGGSTDTQYF. The chain carries TRBV7-3 and TRBJ2-3; 12 bases align to TRBD2. CDR1 is SGHTA, CDR2 FQGTGA, per germline. The CDR3 is made up of 17 amino acids. Trimming took 5 bases from V and 0 from J; bases not matched to a gene: 6.

V and J are TRBV19 and TRBJ1-2, with 8 bases matching TRBD1. V shed 6 bases, J shed 5 bases, and the junction held 8 bases outside the gene matches. CDR1 and CDR2 from the germline V gene are LNHDA and SQIVND (reference sequence). The CDR3 loop spans 14 amino acids. CDR3 nucleotides: TGTGCCAGTAGGATAATCGACAGGGGATATGGCTACACCTTC. Translated, it gives CASRIIDRGYGYTF. Using reference TRBV19 and TRBJ1-2 for the parts outside the CDR3, the full variable domain is DGGITQSPKYLFRKEGQNVTLSCEQNLNHDAMYWYRQDPGQGLRLIYYSQIVNDFQKGDIAEGYSVSREKKESFPLTVTSAQKNPTAFYLCASRIIDRGYGYTFGSGTRLTVV.

The gene calls are TRBV6-5 and TRBJ1-2; D perhaps matches TRBD1 (5 bases). Trimming shortened V by 8 bases and J by 8 bases, and 15 bases separated the two germline ends. The germline V gene encodes CDR1 MNHEY and CDR2 SVGAGI. CDR3 length: 12 amino acids. The CDR3 nucleotides read TGTGCCAGCGGTCAGGGAAGTACGGGCTACACCTTC. Translating it yields CASGQGSTGYTF.

V and J are TRBV19 and TRBJ1-5; D gene unclear. CDR3 length: 15 amino acids. Germline assignment: CDR1 LNHDA and CDR2 SQIVND (reference sequence). Trimming stripped 2 bases from V and 4 bases from J, with 12 bases between. CDR3 sequence (DNA): TGTGCCAGTAGTATACCGGGCCTACTTAATCAGCCCCAGCATTTT. It encodes CASSIPGLLNQPQHF.

This clone appeared once. V is TRBV20-1 and J is TRBJ2-5, with D perhaps matching TRBD1 or TRBD2 (6 bases each). Looked up from germline, CDR1 is DFQATT and CDR2 is SNEGSKA (reference sequence). V was trimmed by 6 bases and J by 3 bases, leaving 11 bases between them. This CDR3 is built from 12 residues. Written as DNA, the CDR3 is TGCAGTGCGAGTAGGGGGGAAGAGACCCAGTACTTC. Translated: CSASRGEETQYF.

V and J are TRBV7-8 and TRBJ1-1; D not resolved. Germline-derived CDR1 and CDR2 are SGHVS and FQNEAQ. V lost 7 bases to trimming and J lost 1 base, with 19 bases between them. The CDR3 contains 16 residues. Here the CDR3 reads CASIPAAGLRNTEAFF. CDR3 DNA sequence: TGTGCCAGCATCCCCGCTGCGGGGTTGAGGAACACTGAAGCTTTCTTT.

The count of this clone is one. The rearrangement links TRBV18 to TRBJ2-6; tentative D call: TRBD2 (5 bases). CDR1 and CDR2 from the germline V gene are KGHSH and LQKENI. V dropped 6 bases and J dropped 2 bases, with 8 bases sitting between them. There are 14 residues in the CDR3. CDR3 amino acids: CASSPGAGANVLTF. The CDR3 DNA reads TGTGCCAGCTCCCCCGGGGCTGGGGCCAACGTCCTGACTTTC.

Remarks on this clone: One end of the junction fails to match germline, which may point to a read error. The chain recombines TRBV11-2 with TRBJ2-5, with D possibly called TRBD1 or TRBD2 (5 bases each). This CDR3 has 11 residues. CDR1 is SGHAT and CDR2 is FQNNGV in the germline V gene. DNA for the CDR3: TGTGCCAGCAGTTTTACGAGGGACCTCCACTTC. Translated, it gives CASSFTRDLHF.

The chain recombines TRBV3-1 (or the pseudogene TRBV3-2) with TRBJ2-5; D call uncertain. The CDR3 runs 12 residues. The ends were cut back, 10 bases at V and 0 bases at J, with 9 bases in the middle. Germline-derived CDR1 and CDR2 are LGHDT and YNNKEL (reference sequence). CDR3: CATSAYQETQYF. CDR3 sequence (DNA): TGTGCCACATCAGCCTACCAAGAGACCCAGTACTTC.

The genes are TRBV19 and TRBJ1-5, with TRBD1 identical over 7 bases. V trimming: 9 bases; J trimming: 7 bases; junction bases outside the gene matches: 12. The CDR3 contains 14 residues. Germline CDR1 and CDR2: LNHDA and SQIVND (reference sequence). DNA for the CDR3: TGTGCCAGCAACAGGGGTTCACAGCCCCAGCCCCAGCATTTT. Its translation is CASNRGSQPQPQHF.

This chain uses TRBV7-9 with TRBJ1-1; weak D call: TRBD1 (5 bases). This CDR3 has 17 residues. Germline loops: CDR1 SEHNR, CDR2 FQNEAQ (reference sequence). Trimming pared 0 bases from V and 0 bases from J, leaving 14 bases between. The CDR3 loop is CASSLAAGRGMNTEAFF. The CDR3 DNA is TGTGCCAGCAGCTTAGCGGCAGGGAGGGGCATGAACACTGAAGCTTTCTTT.

In its sample, this clone was seen a few times. The chain carries TRBV7-2 and TRBJ2-1, with 7 nucleotides matching TRBD2. Unmatched junction bases numbered 11, after V lost 5 bases and J lost 4 bases. The CDR3 has 16 amino acids. CDR1 and CDR2 from the germline V gene are SGHTA and FQGNSA. CDR3 protein: CASSREGLTLYNEQFF. The CDR3 DNA reads as TGTGCCAGCAGCAGGGAGGGCCTTACTCTATACAATGAGCAGTTCTTC.

The rearrangement joins TRBV7-2 to TRBJ2-2, with D perhaps given as TRBD1 or TRBD2 (6 bases each). Trimming left V 1 base short and J 6 bases short, with 21 bases between. The CDR3 spans 18 residues. Germline values: CDR1 SGHTA, CDR2 FQGNSA. The CDR3 DNA is TGTGCCAGCAGCTTAGAGTTCGTGGGGGGCCTCCTCCCCGGGGAGCTGTTTTTT. Translating it yields CASSLEFVGGLLPGELFF.

The J gene is TRBJ2-5, the V gene TRBV2, with 7 bases fitting TRBD1. The V segment lost 4 bases and the J segment 0 bases; nucleotides outside the gene matches: 5. CDR3 length: 15 residues. In germline, CDR1 is SNHLY, CDR2 FYNNEI. The CDR3, as DNA: TGTGCCAGCAGTGGACAGGGACCTCACCAAGAGACCCAGTACTTC. It encodes CASSGQGPHQETQYF.

The V call is TRBV25-1, the J call TRBJ1-6, with a tentative D call TRBD1 (6 bases). CDR1 is MGHDK and CDR2 is SYGVNS in the germline V gene. V lost 5 bases, J lost 6 bases, and 11 bases lay in between. The CDR3 is 14 amino acids. The CDR3 reads CASSLTGLNSPLHF. CDR3 DNA sequence: TGTGCCAGCAGTTTAACAGGGCTTAATTCACCCCTCCACTTT.

The chain carries TRBV29-1 and TRBJ2-1; 10 bases are shared with TRBD2. Germline loops: CDR1 SQVTM, CDR2 ANQGSEA. With V trimmed by 7 bases and J by 1 base, 4 bases remained unmatched. The CDR3 covers 14 residues. CDR3 residues: CSGLAGLSYNEQFF. The CDR3 DNA reads as TGCAGCGGACTAGCGGGCCTTTCCTACAATGAGCAGTTCTTC.

The chain couples TRBV18 to TRBJ1-2, with D perhaps matching TRBD1 (6 bases). V shed 2 bases and J shed 7 bases, with 14 bases lying between them. The CDR3 consists of 14 residues. Germline loops: CDR1 KGHSH, CDR2 LQKENI. This CDR3 is CASSPEAGASGYTF. CDR3 DNA sequence: TGTGCCAGCTCACCAGAGGCAGGGGCGAGTGGCTACACCTTC.

This sequence joins TRBV7-2 and TRBJ2-1, with D unresolved. V lost 4 bases to trimming and J lost 4 bases, with 5 bases between them. Per the germline V gene, CDR1 is SGHTA and CDR2 is FQGNSA. This CDR3 has 12 amino acids. CDR3 residues: CASSSQYNEQFF. The CDR3 nucleotides read TGTGCCAGCAGCTCCCAGTACAATGAGCAGTTCTTC. Drawing the rest from reference TRBV7-2 and TRBJ2-1, the complete variable domain is GAGVSQSPSNKVTEKGKDVELRCDPISGHTALYWYRQSLGQGLEFLIYFQGNSAPDKSGLPSDRFSAERTGGSVSTLTIQRTQQEDSAVYLCASSSQYNEQFFGPGTRLTVL.

The CDR3 spells CASKEAGGSYNEQFF. CDR3 DNA: TGCGCCAGCAAGGAGGCAGGGGGCTCCTACAATGAGCAGTTCTTC. The chain joins TRBV5-1 to TRBJ2-1; 7 bases align to TRBD1. The CDR3 extends over 15 amino acids. Unmatched junction bases numbered 6, after V lost 6 bases and J lost 0 bases. Germline assignment: CDR1 SGHRS and CDR2 YFSETQ.

The chain carries TRBV5-6 and TRBJ2-7; TRBD1 or TRBD2 may be the D gene (5 bases each). Germline V gene lookup returns CDR1 SGHDT and CDR2 YYEEEE. Deletions cut 5 bases from V and 2 bases from J, with 20 bases between. This CDR3 has 16 amino acids. In nucleotides, the CDR3 is TGTGCCAGCAGATCGCTACGTTCAGGGAGCACCTACGAGCAGTACTTC. It is translated as CASRSLRSGSTYEQYF.

The V gene is TRBV5-1, the J gene TRBJ2-2; TRBD1 is a possible D gene (5 bases). V lost 2 bases, J lost 4 bases, and 12 bases lay in between. Germline CDR1 reads SGHRS; CDR2 reads YFSETQ. The CDR3 is 15 amino acids. CDR3 amino acids: CASSFGQGSTGELFF. In DNA form, the CDR3 reads TGCGCCAGCAGCTTTGGCCAGGGAAGCACCGGGGAGCTGTTTTTT.

The V call is TRBV5-1, the J call TRBJ1-5; D remains ambiguous. V lost 1 base and J lost 1, with 3 bases in between. This CDR3 is built from 13 residues. Germline-derived CDR1 and CDR2 are SGHRS and YFSETQ. CDR3 DNA sequence: TGCGCCAGCAGCTTGTCCAGCAATCAGCCCCAGCATTTT. The encoded protein is CASSLSSNQPQHF. Variable domain in full (rest from reference TRBV5-1 and TRBJ1-5): KAGVTQTPRYLIKTRGQQVTLSCSPISGHRSVSWYQQTPGQGLQFLFEYFSETQRNKGNFPGRFSGRQFSNSRSEMNVSTLELGDSALYLCASSLSSNQPQHFGDGTRLSIL.

This chain uses TRBV2 with TRBJ2-1; D is perhaps TRBD2 (5 bases). CDR1 and CDR2 (germline): SNHLY, FYNNEI. This CDR3 is 14 amino acids long. V was clipped by 2 bases and J by 8 bases, with 13 bases between them. The CDR3 loop reads CASSERAVGDEQFF. The DNA for the CDR3 is TGTGCCAGCAGTGAACGAGCGGTCGGAGATGAGCAGTTCTTC.

The gene calls are TRBV3-1 (or the pseudogene TRBV3-2) and TRBJ1-3; D is unclear. Trimming cost V 1 base and J 7 bases, with 8 bases left between them. The germline CDR1 and CDR2 sequences are LGHDT and YNNKEL (reference sequence). The CDR3 runs 13 residues. The DNA of the CDR3 is TGTGCCAGCAGCCAAGTATCGAGGAACACCATATATTTT. Translated: CASSQVSRNTIYF.

This chain uses TRBV12-3 or TRBV12-4 with TRBJ1-2; no clear D. Trimming cost V 7 bases and J 8 bases, with 14 bases left between them. This CDR3 has 12 residues. CDR3 sequence reads: CASTWQVEGYTF. Written as DNA, the CDR3 is TGTGCCAGCACCTGGCAGGTGGAAGGCTACACCTTC.

The rearrangement links TRBV19 to TRBJ1-2; 8 bases fit TRBD1. The V segment lost 4 bases and the J segment 6 bases; nucleotides outside the gene matches: 13. CDR3 length: 16 amino acids. Looked up from germline, CDR1 is LNHDA and CDR2 is SQIVND (reference sequence). The CDR3 region has the DNA TGTGCCAGTAGTAATGGCCTGACAGGGGATGGCAATGGCTACACCTTC. Translation gives CASSNGLTGDGNGYTF.

The CDR3 DNA is TGTGCCAGCAGCCCCCGACAGGGGATAGTCTCTGGAAACACCATATATTTT. Residues: CASSPRQGIVSGNTIYF. The chain joins TRBV4-2 to TRBJ1-3, with TRBD1 matching 8 bases. The ends lost 4 bases at V and 0 bases at J; junction bases unmatched: 8. CDR1 is LGHNA and CDR2 is YNFKEQ in the germline V gene. This CDR3 is 17 amino acids long.